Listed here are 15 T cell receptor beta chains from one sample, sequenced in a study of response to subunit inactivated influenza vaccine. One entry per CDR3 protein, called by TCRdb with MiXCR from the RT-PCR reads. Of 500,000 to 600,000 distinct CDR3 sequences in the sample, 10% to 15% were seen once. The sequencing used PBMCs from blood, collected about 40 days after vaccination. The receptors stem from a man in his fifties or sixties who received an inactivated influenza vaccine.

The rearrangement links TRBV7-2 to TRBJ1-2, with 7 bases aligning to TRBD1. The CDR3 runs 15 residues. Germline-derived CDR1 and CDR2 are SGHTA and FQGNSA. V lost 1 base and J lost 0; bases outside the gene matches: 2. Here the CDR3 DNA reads TGTGCCAGCAGCTTAGGGGACAGCCCTAACTATGGCTACACCTTC. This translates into CASSLGDSPNYGYTF.

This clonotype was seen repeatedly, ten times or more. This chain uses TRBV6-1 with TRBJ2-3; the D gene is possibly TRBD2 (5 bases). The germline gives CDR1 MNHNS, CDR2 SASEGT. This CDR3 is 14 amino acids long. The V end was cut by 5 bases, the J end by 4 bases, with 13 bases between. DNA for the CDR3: TGTGCCAGCAGTCAACTAGAGGGCGCAGATACGCAGTATTTT. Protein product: CASSQLEGADTQYF.

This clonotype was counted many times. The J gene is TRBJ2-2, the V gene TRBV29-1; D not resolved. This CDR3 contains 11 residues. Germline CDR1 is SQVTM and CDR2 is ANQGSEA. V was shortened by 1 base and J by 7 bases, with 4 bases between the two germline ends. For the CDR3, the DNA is TGCAGCGTTGAAGTTTTCGGGGAGCTGTTTTTT. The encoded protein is CSVEVFGELFF.

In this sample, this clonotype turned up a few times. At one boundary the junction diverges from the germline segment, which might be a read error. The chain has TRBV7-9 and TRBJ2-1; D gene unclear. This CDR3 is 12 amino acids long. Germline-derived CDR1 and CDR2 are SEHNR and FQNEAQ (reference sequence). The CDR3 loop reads CVSSLNPTTIRF. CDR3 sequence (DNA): TGTGTCAGCAGTTTAAACCCCACGACCATTCGGTTC.

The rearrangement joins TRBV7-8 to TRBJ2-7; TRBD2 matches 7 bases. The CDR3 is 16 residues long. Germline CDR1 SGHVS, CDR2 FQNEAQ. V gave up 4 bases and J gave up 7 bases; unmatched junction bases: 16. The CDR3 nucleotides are TGTGCCAGCAGCTCTGATCCGGGACTACAAGCGAGTGAGCAGTACTTC. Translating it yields CASSSDPGLQASEQYF.

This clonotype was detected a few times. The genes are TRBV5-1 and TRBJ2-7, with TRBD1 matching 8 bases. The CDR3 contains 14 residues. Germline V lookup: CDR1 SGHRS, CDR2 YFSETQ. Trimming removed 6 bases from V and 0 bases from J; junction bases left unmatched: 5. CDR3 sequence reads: CASNTGTGSYEQYF. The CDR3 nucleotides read TGCGCCAGCAACACCGGGACAGGCTCCTACGAGCAGTACTTC.

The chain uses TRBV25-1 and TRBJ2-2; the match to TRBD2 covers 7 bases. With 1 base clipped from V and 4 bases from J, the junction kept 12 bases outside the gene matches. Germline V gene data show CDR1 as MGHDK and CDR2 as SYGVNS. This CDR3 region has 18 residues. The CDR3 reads CASSESLGAGSSTGELFF. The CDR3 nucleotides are TGTGCCAGCAGTGAATCCCTTGGAGCGGGGAGTTCCACCGGGGAGCTGTTTTTT.

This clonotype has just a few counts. CDR3 in amino acids: CASSRGQTVQETQYF. CDR3 DNA sequence: TGCGCCAGCAGCCGAGGACAGACTGTACAAGAGACCCAGTACTTC. The rearrangement uses TRBV5-1 and TRBJ2-5; maybe TRBD1 (6 bases). The CDR3 loop spans 15 amino acids. Germline loops: CDR1 SGHRS, CDR2 YFSETQ. The V and J ends lost 4 bases and 2 bases respectively, with 15 bases between them.

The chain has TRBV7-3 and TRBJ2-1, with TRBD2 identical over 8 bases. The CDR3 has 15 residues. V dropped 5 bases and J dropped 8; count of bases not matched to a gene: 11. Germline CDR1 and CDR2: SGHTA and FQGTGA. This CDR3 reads CASSPTGTRTHEQFF. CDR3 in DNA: TGTGCCAGCAGCCCCACCGGGACTAGGACACATGAGCAGTTCTTC.

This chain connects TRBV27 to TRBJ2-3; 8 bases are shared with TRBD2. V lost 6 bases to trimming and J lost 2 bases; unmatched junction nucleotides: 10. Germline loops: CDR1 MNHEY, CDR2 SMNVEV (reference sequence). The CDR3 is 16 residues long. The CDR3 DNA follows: TGTGCCAGCAGCAAAGCGGGGGCGCAGAACACAGATACGCAGTATTTT. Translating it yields CASSKAGAQNTDTQYF.

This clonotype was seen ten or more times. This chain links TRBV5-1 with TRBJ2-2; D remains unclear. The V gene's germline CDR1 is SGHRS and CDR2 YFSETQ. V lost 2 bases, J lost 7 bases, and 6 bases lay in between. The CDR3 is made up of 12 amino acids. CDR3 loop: CASSFPGGELFF. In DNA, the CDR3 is TGCGCCAGCAGCTTCCCGGGCGGGGAGCTGTTTTTT.

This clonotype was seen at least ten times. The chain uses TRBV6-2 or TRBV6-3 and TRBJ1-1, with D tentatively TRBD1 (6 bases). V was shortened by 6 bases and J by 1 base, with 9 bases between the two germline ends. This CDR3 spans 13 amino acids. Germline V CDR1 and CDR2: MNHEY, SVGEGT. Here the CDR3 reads CASRATGNTEAFF. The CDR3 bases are TGTGCCAGCAGGGCGACAGGGAACACTGAAGCTTTCTTT.

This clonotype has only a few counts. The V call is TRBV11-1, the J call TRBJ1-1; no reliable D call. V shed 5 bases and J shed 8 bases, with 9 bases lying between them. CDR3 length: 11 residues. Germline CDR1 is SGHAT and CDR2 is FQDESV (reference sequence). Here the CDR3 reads CASSPGSEAFF. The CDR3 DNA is TGTGCCAGCAGCCCTGGGAGCGAAGCTTTCTTT.

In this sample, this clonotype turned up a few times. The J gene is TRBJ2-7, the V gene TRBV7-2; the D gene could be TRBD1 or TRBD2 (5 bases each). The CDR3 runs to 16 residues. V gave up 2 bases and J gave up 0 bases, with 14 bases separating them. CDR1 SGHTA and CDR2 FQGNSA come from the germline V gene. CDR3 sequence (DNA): TGTGCCAGCAGCTTACAGCCGGGACGGCACTCCTACGAGCAGTACTTC. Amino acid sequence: CASSLQPGRHSYEQYF. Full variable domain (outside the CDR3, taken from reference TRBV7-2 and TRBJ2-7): GAGVSQSPSNKVTEKGKDVELRCDPISGHTALYWYRQSLGQGLEFLIYFQGNSAPDKSGLPSDRFSAERTGGSVSTLTIQRTQQEDSAVYLCASSLQPGRHSYEQYFGPGTRLTVT.

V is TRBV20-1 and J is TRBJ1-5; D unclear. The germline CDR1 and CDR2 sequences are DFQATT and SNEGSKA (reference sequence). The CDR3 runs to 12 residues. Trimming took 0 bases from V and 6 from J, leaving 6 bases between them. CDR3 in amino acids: CSAREGGQPQHF. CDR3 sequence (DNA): TGCAGTGCTAGAGAGGGTGGTCAGCCCCAGCATTTT.